This T cell receptor (beta chain) was captured in a study of shared T cell receptors in the human thymus. The assay was immunoSEQ multiplex PCR, and TCRdb's table has in-frame clones only and misses some. Seen here are approximately 580,000 clones, around three quarters observed once, and the top ten hold roughly 0.013%. The CDR3 is made up of 16 amino acids. Looked up from germline, CDR1 is LNHNV and CDR2 is YYDKDF (reference sequence). Trimming stripped 2 bases from V and 7 bases from J, with 21 bases between. This same sample was also part of a study on human thymus T cells. According to that study: V and J genes seemed to be used with bias in thymic and blood repertoires.

The specimen sequenced was thymocytes. The chain uses TRBV15 and TRBJ2-7; perhaps TRBD1 as D (6 bases). The sequence was obtained from a boy under three years old with a congenital heart defect. The CDR3 region has the DNA TGTGCCACCAGCAGACTCCGGGACACCTCCCCGGAAGAGCAGTACTTC. It encodes CATSRLRDTSPEEQYF.